This T cell receptor beta chain came from a study of CD8+CD57+ T cells in acquired aplastic anemia. Overall study context: The average for DNA from sorted CD4+ and CD8+ cells was 3.2 ug. Reads per healthy sample averaged about 10.8 million (CD4+) and under 13 million (CD8+). Study-wide results and limits: There were some 30 CD8+ CDR3 sequences that occurred in both patients and controls. Simpson's diversity of CD8+ cells was not significantly different in patients compared with controls.

In regard to this clonotype: No antigen is known for it.

With 1 base removed from V and 8 bases from J, the gap between germline ends came to 14 bases. Germline values: CDR1 DFQATT, CDR2 SNEGSKA (reference sequence). CDR3 size: 13 residues. The template used for profiling TCR beta VDJ and CDR3 was genomic DNA. TCRdb called the reads again in MiXCR, with one record for every CDR3 protein. Among 200,000 to 250,000 distinct CDR3 sequences listed, around 60% were seen once. Sequencing input: sorted CD4+, CD8+, or CD8+CD57+ T cells (not recorded which) from PBMCs. This sequence originates from a human donor in good health. This chain links TRBV20-1 with TRBJ1-2; D is unclear. This chain's CDR3 is CSARVTVGRGYTF. The CDR3, as DNA: TGCAGTGCTAGAGTCACGGTGGGGAGGGGCTACACCTTC.